This T cell receptor beta chain was sequenced during a study of shared clonotypes between healthy human individuals. Study-level background: Used for every donor were three CD4 naive, three CD4 memory, two CD8 naive and one CD8 memory plate.

Overall study findings and caveats: Among non-shared clonotypes, generation probabilities were lower than among those shared by all four donors.

Here immunoSEQ multiplex PCR was the method, and the copy in TCRdb shows in-frame clones only, minus some. The repertoire holds 2 million to 2.5 million clones, with approximately 95% as singletons. As for this clone: Its antigen remains unknown.

CDR1 and CDR2 from the germline V gene are GTSNPN and SVGIG (reference sequence). Trimming cost V 1 base and J 11 bases, with 20 bases left between them. The CDR3 has 15 residues. This sequence joins TRBV30 and TRBJ1-4; a possible D gene is TRBD1 (6 bases). Material for sequencing was naive CD4+ T cells sorted from blood. Subset meaning: CD45RA+ positively selected. This receptor was identified in a man aged 18 to 30 in good health. The CDR3 sequence: CAWSDKAGAPGKLFF. The CDR3 DNA follows: TGTGCCTGGAGTGATAAAGCAGGGGCGCCCGGGAAACTGTTTTTT. Full variable domain (remainder filled in from reference TRBV30 and TRBJ1-4): SQTIHQWPATLVQPVGSPLSLECTVEGTSNPNLYWYRQAAGRGLQLLFYSVGIGQISSEVPQNLSASRPQDRQFILSSKKLLLSDSGFYLCAWSDKAGAPGKLFFGSGTQLSVL.